This passage covers 2 T cell receptor beta chains from one sample sequenced in a study of T cells in localized non-small cell lung cancer. Method: immunoSEQ multiplex PCR; TCRdb's copy keeps in-frame clones and lacks some. The sample lists 130,000 or so clones, more than 80% seen once, with around 1.5% in the top ten. The starting material was peripheral blood, obtained before any cancer treatment. Every receptor here comes from a female donor over 55 with stage I lung adenocarcinoma.

CDR3 nucleotide sequence: TGCAGCGTAGGCGGACAGGGTAGGGCTGAAGCTTTCTTT. Translated: CSVGGQGRAEAFF. The chain has TRBV29-1 and TRBJ1-1; 8 positions agree with TRBD1. V was clipped by 6 bases and J by 6 bases; unmatched bases: 9. The CDR3 spans 13 residues. CDR1 SQVTM and CDR2 ANQGSEA come from the germline V gene.

This clone came up a few times. One end of the junction does not line up with germline, which may come from a read error. The rearrangement uses TRBV18 and TRBJ1-5, with no clear D. The CDR3 covers 13 residues. CDR1 is KGHSH and CDR2 is LQKENI in the germline V gene. CDR3 residues: CASSAPVDQPQHF. CDR3 bases: TGTGCCAGCTCAGCACCAGTGGATCAGCCCCAGCATTTT. The variable domain in full, completed from reference TRBV18 and TRBJ1-5, reads NAGVMQNPRHLVRRRGQEARLRCSPMKGHSHVYWYRQLPEEGLKFMVYLQKENIIDESGMPKERFSAEFPKEGPSILRIQQVVRGDSAAYFCASSAPVDQPQHFGDGTRLSIL.